Presented here are 18 T cell receptor beta chains from one specimen sequenced in a study of identical twins. TCRdb fed the 5' RACE reads into MiXCR, producing one record per CDR3 protein. The sample carries roughly 240,000 distinct CDR3 sequences, 7% recorded once. These data also featured in a second study, about yellow fever vaccine responses in identical twins.

Sample: memory (CD45RO+) T cells sorted from blood. Receptors originate from a young woman in good health.

The rearrangement uses TRBV21-1 and TRBJ2-7; the D call in the table, TRBD2, was not verified against the DNA. TRBV21-1 is an annotated pseudogene. The length of the CDR3 is 19 residues. The CDR3: CASSKEDSGGASLSYEQYV. The CDR3 nucleotides are TGTGCCAGCAGCAAAGAGGATAGCGGGGGGGCATCCTTGTCCTACGAGCAGTACGTC.

This clonotype has more than one count but fewer than ten. The V call is TRBV27, the J call TRBJ1-4, with 9 positions matching TRBD1. Germline V gene lookup returns CDR1 MNHEY and CDR2 SMNVEV (reference sequence). The CDR3 extends over 16 amino acids. The V gene end was trimmed by 2 bases and the J gene end by 5 bases; junction bases not matched to a gene: 6. CDR3 in amino acids: CASSLHPGTGNEKLFF. The CDR3 bases are TGTGCCAGCAGTTTACACCCCGGGACAGGGAATGAAAAACTGTTTTTT. The full variable domain, in which reference TRBV27 and TRBJ1-4 provide the parts outside the CDR3, is EAQVTQNPRYLITVTGKKLTVTCSQNMNHEYMSWYRQDPGLGLRQIYYSMNVEVTDKGDVPEGYKVSRKEKRNFPLILESPSPNQTSLYFCASSLHPGTGNEKLFFGSGTQLSVL.

This clonotype was counted between two and nine times. The chain employs TRBV3-1 and TRBJ2-7, with D unclear. Deletions cut 5 bases from V and 7 bases from J, with 9 bases between. The germline gives CDR1 LGHDT, CDR2 YNNKEL (reference sequence). The length of the CDR3 is 11 residues. Here the CDR3 DNA reads TGTGCCAGCAGCACCCCAAAAGAGCAGTACTTC. Protein product: CASSTPKEQYF.

V and J are TRBV7-2 and TRBJ1-2, with TRBD1 matching over 7 bases. J gave up 8 bases and V 5 bases, and 8 bases lay outside the gene matches. This CDR3 has 13 amino acids. CDR1 SGHTA and CDR2 FQGNSA come from the germline V gene. As DNA, the CDR3 is TGTGCCAGCAGCCCTACAGGGGCAGGAGGCTACACCTTC. Protein: CASSPTGAGGYTF.

The chain combines TRBV19 with TRBJ2-7; no clear D. V lost 5 bases and J 3 bases, leaving 14 bases between the germline ends. The CDR3 covers 14 residues. Germline assignment: CDR1 LNHDA and CDR2 SQIVND (reference sequence). The CDR3 sequence: CASSSWSPYYEQYF. In DNA, the CDR3 is TGTGCCAGTAGTTCCTGGAGCCCCTACTACGAGCAGTACTTC.

V is TRBV4-2 and J is TRBJ2-4, with D perhaps matching TRBD1 or TRBD2 (5 bases each). Germline loops: CDR1 LGHNA, CDR2 YNFKEQ. This CDR3 comprises 16 residues. The V end lost 0 bases, the J end lost 0 bases, and 9 bases lay between the germline ends. The DNA of the CDR3 is TGTGCCAGCAGCCAAGATGGGGGTCTAGCCAAAAACATTCAGTACTTC. Translated: CASSQDGGLAKNIQYF.

The DNA of the CDR3 is TGTGCCAGCAGCCAAGAAGCGACCTACTACAATGAGCAGTTCTTC. Its translation is CASSQEATYYNEQFF. This rearrangement joins TRBV3-1 to TRBJ2-1; D is ambiguous. This CDR3 is built from 15 residues. Germline V gene sequence: CDR1 LGHDT, CDR2 YNNKEL (reference sequence). The ends were cut back, 0 bases at V and 3 bases at J, with 9 bases in the middle.

At least ten counts were recorded for this clonotype. The chain links TRBV20-1 to TRBJ2-7; a possible D gene is TRBD2 (6 bases). Germline CDR1 DFQATT, CDR2 SNEGSKA (reference sequence). The CDR3 has 13 residues. V was shortened by 4 bases and J by 2 bases, with 12 bases between the two germline ends. The CDR3 region has the DNA TGCAGTGCTACACCGGGACTTACCTACGAGCAGTACTTC. Translated, it gives CSATPGLTYEQYF.

V gene TRBV28 combines with J gene TRBJ2-7; 8 bases line up with TRBD2. Trimming took 3 bases from V and 1 from J; bases not matched to a gene: 11. Per the germline V gene, CDR1 is MDHEN and CDR2 is SYDVKM. The CDR3 contains 17 residues. CDR3 protein: CASSFGGGLHSSYEQYF. The CDR3 DNA follows: TGTGCCAGCAGTTTCGGGGGGGGACTTCACAGTTCCTACGAGCAGTACTTC.

The chain's CDR3 is CASSSGDEQYF. The CDR3 coding sequence is TGTGCCAGCAGTTCTGGGGACGAGCAGTACTTC. The chain joins TRBV12-3 or TRBV12-4 to TRBJ2-7; D call uncertain. CDR3 size: 11 residues. V lost 4 bases and J lost 5, with 6 bases in between.

Only a few counts were recorded for this clonotype. The V gene is TRBV20-1, the J gene TRBJ2-3; either TRBD1 or TRBD2 may fit D (5 bases each). Germline-derived CDR1 and CDR2 are DFQATT and SNEGSKA (reference sequence). CDR3 length: 14 amino acids. Trimming took 6 bases from V and 2 from J, leaving 15 bases between them. CDR3 in DNA: TGCAGTGCCTGGCCGGGACCCATCACAGATACGCAGTATTTT. Its translation is CSAWPGPITDTQYF.

This clonotype showed up many times. V and J are TRBV10-3 and TRBJ1-2, with D perhaps matching TRBD1 (5 bases). Per germline, CDR1 ENHRY and CDR2 SYGVKD. V lost 6 bases and J 6 bases, leaving 11 bases between the germline ends. The CDR3 extends over 12 amino acids. CDR3 sequence reads: CAIRSGGDGYTF. The CDR3 nucleotides are TGTGCCATCAGGTCCGGGGGAGATGGCTACACCTTC.

Many counts were recorded for this clonotype. V is TRBV6-1 and J is TRBJ2-1; 11 bases agree with TRBD2. V trimming: 5 bases; J trimming: 6 bases; junction bases outside the gene matches: 9. Germline CDR1 MNHNS, CDR2 SASEGT. The CDR3 contains 16 residues. For the CDR3, the DNA is TGTGCCAGCAGTAGACTAGCGGGGAGGTACGGCAATGAGCAGTTCTTC. Translated, it gives CASSRLAGRYGNEQFF.

The V gene is TRBV5-1, the J gene TRBJ2-3; the D call may be TRBD1 or TRBD2 (5 bases each). Trimming removed 0 bases at V and 0 bases at J, with 14 bases between. In germline, CDR1 is SGHRS, CDR2 YFSETQ. The CDR3 extends over 17 amino acids. CDR3 residues: CASSLVLSGLSTDTQYF. In DNA form, the CDR3 reads TGCGCCAGCAGCTTGGTATTGTCGGGGCTGAGCACAGATACGCAGTATTTT.

In this sample, this clonotype turned up a few times. The chain couples TRBV5-1 to TRBJ2-1, with D maybe TRBD2 (5 bases). The CDR3 contains 18 residues. The germline V gene encodes CDR1 SGHRS and CDR2 YFSETQ. Trimming stripped 3 bases from V and 0 bases from J, with 19 bases between. CDR3 amino acids: CASSSDRMRALSYNEQFF. The CDR3 nucleotides are TGCGCCAGCAGCTCCGATCGTATGCGGGCGCTCTCCTACAATGAGCAGTTCTTC.

This clonotype has only a few counts. The V and J genes are TRBV5-1 and TRBJ1-3; 8 bases align to TRBD1. V lost 4 bases, J lost 3 bases, and 3 bases stayed unmatched. CDR3 length: 14 amino acids. Germline loops: CDR1 SGHRS, CDR2 YFSETQ. The CDR3 spells CASSEQGVGNTIYF. CDR3 DNA: TGCGCCAGCAGCGAACAGGGGGTTGGAAACACCATATATTTT.

This clonotype was seen ten or more times. This rearrangement joins TRBV5-5 to TRBJ1-2; D not resolved. The germline V gene has CDR1 SGHKS and CDR2 YYEKEE (reference sequence). The CDR3 consists of 15 residues. With 1 base removed from V and 8 bases from J, the gap between germline ends came to 18 bases. In DNA, the CDR3 is TGTGCCAGCAGCTTGAGTCCGAACCTTGGAGGAGGCTACACCTTC. It specifies CASSLSPNLGGGYTF.

This clonotype came up a few times. The chain links TRBV2 to TRBJ2-1; 9 nucleotides line up with TRBD2. V shed 7 bases, J shed 12 bases, and the junction held 10 bases outside the gene matches. The CDR3 contains 13 residues. The germline CDR1 and CDR2 sequences are SNHLY and FYNNEI. DNA for the CDR3: TGTGCCAGCAACTCAATGACTAGCGGACTGCAGTTCTTC. Amino acids: CASNSMTSGLQFF.